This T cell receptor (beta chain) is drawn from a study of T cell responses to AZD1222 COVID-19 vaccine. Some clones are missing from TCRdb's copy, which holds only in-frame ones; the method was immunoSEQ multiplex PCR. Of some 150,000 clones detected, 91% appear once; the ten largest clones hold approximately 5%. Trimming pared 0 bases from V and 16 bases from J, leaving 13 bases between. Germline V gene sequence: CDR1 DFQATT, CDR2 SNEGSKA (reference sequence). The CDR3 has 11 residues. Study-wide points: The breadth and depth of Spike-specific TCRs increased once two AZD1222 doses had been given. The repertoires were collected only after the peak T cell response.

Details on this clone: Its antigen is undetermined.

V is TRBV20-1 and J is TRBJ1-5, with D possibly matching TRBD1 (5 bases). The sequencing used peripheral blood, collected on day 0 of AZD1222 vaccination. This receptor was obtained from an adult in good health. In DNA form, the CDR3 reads TGCAGTGCTAGAGATAGAACAGGAGAACATTTT. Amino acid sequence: CSARDRTGEHF.